This T cell receptor (beta chain) came from a study of cytomegalovirus exposure and HLA in healthy donors. As concerns this clone: This sample also contains other DNA sequences that code for the same CDR3.

Germline V gene data show CDR1 as PRHDT and CDR2 as FYEKMQ (reference sequence). The CDR3 has 14 residues. V dropped 2 bases and J dropped 4 bases, with 9 bases sitting between them. PCR involved 60 Vbeta and 13 Jbeta primers. Assay used: immunoSEQ multiplex PCR; TCRdb lists only in-frame clones, some missing. The profile covers 130,000 or so clones, with 65% to 80% appearing a single time and around 1.5% taken by the ten largest. The chain recombines TRBV13 with TRBJ2-1; no definite D call. This clonotype was obtained from a young woman in good health and CMV-seronegative. Sequencing input: PBMCs. CDR3: CASSLNTVYNEQFF. In nucleotides, the CDR3 is TGTGCCAGCAGCTTAAACACAGTATACAATGAGCAGTTCTTC.